The rows below give T cell receptor beta chains drawn from one sample of a study of beta chain features in type 1 diabetes. Produced via immunoSEQ multiplex PCR; TCRdb's table is partial and in-frame only. The data contain 140,000 or so clones, nearly 9.5% of them singletons. The specimen sequenced was central memory CD4+ T cells from blood. The source is a man between 18 and 35 years old in good health. The CDR3 runs from the conserved cysteine through the conserved F or W. D genes are given only for firm matches. For some rows the clone size is stated as once, few or many, or as a class when expanded; others skip it.

v_gene: TRBV11-2; j_gene: TRBJ2-7; abundance: few; d_gene: TRBD2; CDR3aa: CASSTRRGAEYEQYF; CDR3nt: TGTGCCAGCAGCACCCGGCGGGGGGCGGAATACGAGCAGTACTTC
v_gene: TRBV30; j_gene: TRBJ2-1; abundance: -; d_gene: TRBD1; CDR3aa: CAWGQGTLYNEQFF; CDR3nt: TGTGCCTGGGGACAGGGAACCCTATACAATGAGCAGTTCTTC
v_gene: TRBV18; j_gene: TRBJ2-5; abundance: few; d_gene: TRBD1; CDR3aa: CASSPTAGGVRETQYF; CDR3nt: TGTGCCAGCTCACCAACGGCAGGGGGTGTGCGAGAGACCCAGTACTTC
v_gene: TRBV6-5; j_gene: TRBJ2-3; abundance: -; d_gene: -; CDR3aa: CASSYWGGRGDTQYF; CDR3nt: TGTGCCAGCAGTTACTGGGGGGGCCGGGGAGATACGCAGTATTTT
v_gene: TRBV7-2; j_gene: TRBJ1-1; abundance: few; d_gene: TRBD1; CDR3aa: CASSPRTGSTEAFF; CDR3nt: TGTGCCAGCAGCCCGAGGACAGGGTCCACTGAAGCTTTCTTT
v_gene: TRBV19; j_gene: TRBJ1-3; abundance: -; d_gene: -; CDR3aa: CASSETGPSSGNTIYF; CDR3nt: TGTGCCAGTAGCGAGACAGGACCCAGCTCTGGAAACACCATATATTTT
v_gene: TRBV5-6; j_gene: TRBJ2-5; abundance: few; d_gene: TRBD1; CDR3aa: CASSLGQGFSETQYF; CDR3nt: TGTGCCAGCAGCTTGGGACAGGGATTTTCAGAGACCCAGTACTTC
v_gene: TRBV2; j_gene: TRBJ2-1; abundance: -; d_gene: -; CDR3aa: CASSARGEQFF; CDR3nt: TGTGCCAGCAGTGCCCGGGGAGAGCAGTTCTTC
v_gene: TRBV29-1; j_gene: TRBJ1-1; abundance: -; d_gene: -; CDR3aa: CSVVRDGNTEAFF; CDR3nt: TGCAGCGTCGTACGGGATGGGAACACTGAAGCTTTCTTT
v_gene: TRBV7-9; j_gene: TRBJ2-5; abundance: -; d_gene: -; CDR3aa: CASSLQGEETQYF; CDR3nt: TGTGCCAGCAGCTTACAAGGGGAAGAGACCCAGTACTTC
v_gene: TRBV5-1; j_gene: TRBJ2-6; abundance: few; d_gene: -; CDR3aa: CASSFGPSGANVLTF; CDR3nt: TGCGCCAGCAGCTTTGGGCCCTCTGGGGCCAACGTCCTGACTTTC
v_gene: TRBV27; j_gene: TRBJ1-5; abundance: -; d_gene: -; CDR3aa: CARPHRRTVSNQPQHF; CDR3nt: TGTGCCAGACCACACCGCCGGACAGTTAGCAATCAGCCCCAGCATTTT
v_gene: TRBV6-5; j_gene: TRBJ1-1; abundance: -; d_gene: -; CDR3aa: CASSYSTGGTEAFF; CDR3nt: TGTGCCAGCAGTTACTCGACGGGAGGCACTGAAGCTTTCTTT
v_gene: TRBV2; j_gene: TRBJ2-5; abundance: few; d_gene: TRBD2; CDR3aa: CASSESGTSGGPAQYF; CDR3nt: TGTGCCAGCAGTGAATCTGGGACTAGCGGGGGCCCGGCCCAGTACTTC
v_gene: TRBV25-1; j_gene: TRBJ2-3; abundance: few; d_gene: -; CDR3aa: CASSEGLSSTDTQYF; CDR3nt: TGTGCCAGCAGTGAGGGACTTTCTAGCACAGATACGCAGTATTTT
v_gene: TRBV4-2; j_gene: TRBJ2-7; abundance: few; d_gene: -; CDR3aa: CASSRLEDNYEQYF; CDR3nt: TGTGCCAGCAGCCGCCTAGAGGACAACTACGAGCAGTACTTC
v_gene: TRBV2; j_gene: TRBJ1-2; abundance: few; d_gene: TRBD1; CDR3aa: CASGETGGLGYTF; CDR3nt: TGTGCCAGCGGGGAGACAGGGGGACTTGGCTACACCTTC
v_gene: TRBV7-2; j_gene: TRBJ1-3; abundance: -; d_gene: -; CDR3aa: CASSLQGIPGNTIYF; CDR3nt: TGTGCCAGCAGCTTACAGGGGATTCCAGGAAACACCATATATTTT
v_gene: TRBV4-3; j_gene: TRBJ2-2; abundance: -; d_gene: TRBD1; CDR3aa: CASSQMALGGQGAGELFF; CDR3nt: TGCGCCAGCAGCCAAATGGCCTTGGGGGGACAGGGGGCCGGGGAGCTGTTTTTT
v_gene: TRBV18; j_gene: TRBJ2-3; abundance: many; d_gene: -; CDR3aa: CASSPQNTADTQYF; CDR3nt: TGTGCCAGCTCACCCCAAAACACCGCAGATACGCAGTATTTT
v_gene: TRBV19; j_gene: TRBJ1-4; abundance: few; d_gene: -; CDR3aa: CASRLSENNEKLFF; CDR3nt: TGTGCCAGTAGACTCTCGGAGAATAATGAAAAACTGTTTTTT
v_gene: TRBV4-2; j_gene: TRBJ2-4; abundance: few; d_gene: TRBD2; CDR3aa: CASSQEKASGGAGATKNIQYF; CDR3nt: TGTGCCAGCAGCCAAGAGAAGGCTAGCGGGGGGGCAGGGGCGACCAAAAACATTCAGTACTTC
v_gene: TRBV14; j_gene: TRBJ2-5; abundance: -; d_gene: TRBD2; CDR3aa: CASSQVSRGGRGGQETQYF; CDR3nt: TGTGCCAGCAGCCAAGTTTCGCGGGGGGGCCGGGGAGGCCAAGAGACCCAGTACTTC
v_gene: TRBV18; j_gene: TRBJ1-6; abundance: many; d_gene: -; CDR3aa: CASSPMYDSGEGGPLHF; CDR3nt: TGTGCCAGCTCACCTATGTACGATTCCGGGGAGGGCGGACCCCTCCACTTT
v_gene: TRBV7-8; j_gene: TRBJ1-5; abundance: -; d_gene: -; CDR3aa: CASSLKRDISNQPQHF; CDR3nt: TGTGCCAGCAGCTTAAAACGGGACATTAGCAATCAGCCCCAGCATTTT
v_gene: TRBV30; j_gene: TRBJ1-2; abundance: -; d_gene: -; CDR3aa: CAWSVPAAYYGYTF; CDR3nt: TGTGCCTGGAGTGTACCTGCAGCGTACTATGGCTACACCTTC
v_gene: TRBV9; j_gene: TRBJ1-6; abundance: few; d_gene: -; CDR3aa: CASSPRWGVGSPLHF; CDR3nt: TGTGCCAGCAGCCCACGTTGGGGGGTCGGTTCACCCCTCCACTTT
v_gene: TRBV5-1; j_gene: TRBJ1-2; abundance: few; d_gene: -; CDR3aa: CASSQGYGYTF; CDR3nt: TGCGCCAGCAGCCAGGGCTATGGCTACACCTTC
v_gene: TRBV5-1; j_gene: TRBJ1-4; abundance: -; d_gene: -; CDR3aa: CASSSTTVSEKLFF; CDR3nt: TGCGCCAGCAGCTCAACAACAGTGAGTGAAAAACTGTTTTTT
v_gene: TRBV7-2; j_gene: TRBJ2-7; abundance: -; d_gene: TRBD2; CDR3aa: CASSSSGGGAYEQYF; CDR3nt: TGTGCCAGCAGCAGTAGTGGCGGGGGGGCCTACGAGCAGTACTTC
v_gene: TRBV2; j_gene: TRBJ2-2; abundance: -; d_gene: TRBD1; CDR3aa: CASSQGAQGELFF; CDR3nt: TGTGCCAGCAGTCAGGGGGCGCAGGGGGAGCTGTTTTTT
v_gene: TRBV7-3; j_gene: TRBJ2-3; abundance: few; d_gene: TRBD2; CDR3aa: CASRSSGGTDTQYF; CDR3nt: TGTGCCAGCCGGAGTAGCGGGGGTACAGATACGCAGTATTTT
v_gene: TRBV7-3; j_gene: TRBJ2-2; abundance: -; d_gene: TRBD2; CDR3aa: CASSYRTSGASGELFF; CDR3nt: TGTGCCAGCAGCTATCGGACTAGCGGGGCGTCCGGGGAGCTGTTTTTT
v_gene: TRBV7-2; j_gene: TRBJ2-7; abundance: few; d_gene: -; CDR3aa: CASSLVGGADEQYF; CDR3nt: TGTGCCAGCAGCTTAGTAGGGGGTGCGGACGAGCAGTACTTC
v_gene: TRBV5-5; j_gene: TRBJ2-7; abundance: many; d_gene: TRBD1; CDR3aa: CASSWRTGAQDEQYF; CDR3nt: TGTGCCAGCAGCTGGAGGACAGGGGCGCAGGACGAGCAGTACTTC
v_gene: TRBV5-1; j_gene: TRBJ2-3; abundance: few; d_gene: -; CDR3aa: CASSFAQDSTDTQYF; CDR3nt: TGCGCCAGCAGCTTCGCTCAGGATAGCACAGATACGCAGTATTTT
v_gene: TRBV19; j_gene: TRBJ2-7; abundance: -; d_gene: -; CDR3aa: CASRRGNEQYF; CDR3nt: TGTGCCAGTAGGAGGGGGAACGAGCAGTACTTC
v_gene: TRBV7-6; j_gene: TRBJ2-1; abundance: -; d_gene: TRBD2; CDR3aa: CASSSLAGGLGNEQFF; CDR3nt: TGTGCCAGCAGCTCACTAGCGGGGGGGCTCGGCAATGAGCAGTTCTTC
v_gene: TRBV27; j_gene: TRBJ2-2; abundance: few; d_gene: -; CDR3aa: CASRGRGNTGELFF; CDR3nt: TGTGCCAGCCGTGGGCGGGGGAACACCGGGGAGCTGTTTTTT
v_gene: TRBV6-4; j_gene: TRBJ2-4; abundance: once; d_gene: -; CDR3aa: CASSDSPGNIQYF; CDR3nt: TGTGCCAGCAGTGACTCTCCGGGAAACATTCAGTACTTC
v_gene: TRBV7-2; j_gene: TRBJ1-4; abundance: -; d_gene: -; CDR3aa: CASSAVQGKMGKLFF; CDR3nt: TGTGCCAGCAGCGCCGTCCAGGGGAAAATGGGAAAACTGTTTTTT
v_gene: TRBV5-1; j_gene: TRBJ2-7; abundance: -; d_gene: -; CDR3aa: CASSLGESSYEQYF; CDR3nt: TGCGCCAGCAGCTTGGGAGAGAGCTCCTACGAGCAGTACTTC
v_gene: TRBV2; j_gene: TRBJ1-4; abundance: few; d_gene: -; CDR3aa: CASSLDNNEKLFF; CDR3nt: TGTGCCAGCAGTCTGGACAATAATGAAAAACTGTTTTTT
v_gene: TRBV7-3; j_gene: TRBJ2-1; abundance: few; d_gene: -; CDR3aa: CASSPSRDNEQFF; CDR3nt: TGTGCCAGCAGCCCCTCCCGGGACAATGAGCAGTTCTTC
v_gene: TRBV2; j_gene: TRBJ2-7; abundance: few; d_gene: -; CDR3aa: CASSEARAGVYEQYF; CDR3nt: TGTGCCAGCAGTGAAGCGCGCGCAGGTGTCTACGAGCAGTACTTC
v_gene: TRBV5-4; j_gene: TRBJ2-7; abundance: -; d_gene: -; CDR3aa: CASSTDWNEQYF; CDR3nt: TGTGCCAGCAGCACTGACTGGAACGAGCAGTACTTC